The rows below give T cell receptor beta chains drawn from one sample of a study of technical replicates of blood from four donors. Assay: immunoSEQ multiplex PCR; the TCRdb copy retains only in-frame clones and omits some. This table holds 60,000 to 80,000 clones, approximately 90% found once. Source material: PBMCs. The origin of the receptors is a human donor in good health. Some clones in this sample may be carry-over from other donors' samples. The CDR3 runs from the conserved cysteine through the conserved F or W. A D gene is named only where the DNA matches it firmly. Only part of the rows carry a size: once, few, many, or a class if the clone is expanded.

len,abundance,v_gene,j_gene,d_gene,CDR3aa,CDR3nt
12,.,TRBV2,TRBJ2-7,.,CASSEGGSEQYF,TGTGCCAGCAGTGAAGGAGGATCCGAGCAGTACTTC
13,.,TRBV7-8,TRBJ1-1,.,CASSLSDTNEAFF,TGTGCCAGCAGCTTAAGTGATACAAATGAAGCTTTCTTT
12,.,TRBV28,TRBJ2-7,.,CASSLAGLEQYF,TGTGCCAGCAGTTTAGCAGGGTTAGAGCAGTACTTC
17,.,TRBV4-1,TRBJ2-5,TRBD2,CASSQASGGVGGETQYF,TGCGCCAGCAGCCAAGCTAGCGGGGGGGTAGGAGGAGAGACCCAGTACTTC
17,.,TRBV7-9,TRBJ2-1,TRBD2,CASSPPPSGGAYNEQFF,TGTGCCAGCAGCCCCCCCCCTAGCGGGGGAGCCTACAATGAGCAGTTCTTC
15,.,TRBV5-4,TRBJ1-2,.,CASTLRQGGVEGYTF,TGTGCCAGTACCCTCAGGCAGGGTGGAGTAGAAGGCTACACCTTC
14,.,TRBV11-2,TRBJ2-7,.,CASSPEDSYYEQYF,TGTGCCAGCAGCCCCGAGGACAGTTACTACGAGCAGTACTTC
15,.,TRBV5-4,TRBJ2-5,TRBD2,CASSPSGGASETQYF,TGTGCCAGCAGCCCCAGCGGGGGGGCCTCGGAGACCCAGTACTTC
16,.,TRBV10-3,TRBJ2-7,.,CAISSQGGGDSYEQYF,TGTGCCATCAGTTCACAAGGGGGCGGGGACTCCTACGAGCAGTACTTC
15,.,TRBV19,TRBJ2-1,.,CASSIGASAYNEQFF,TGTGCCAGTAGTATAGGGGCTAGCGCTTACAATGAGCAGTTCTTC
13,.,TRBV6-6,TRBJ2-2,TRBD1,CASRDREQQTGFF,TGTGCCAGCAGGGACAGGGAACAACAGACGGGTTTTTTT
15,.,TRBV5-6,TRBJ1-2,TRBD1,CASSWDRGANYGYTF,TGTGCCAGCAGCTGGGACAGGGGGGCTAACTATGGCTACACCTTC
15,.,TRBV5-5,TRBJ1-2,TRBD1,CASSLVGQGDYGYTF,TGTGCCAGCAGCTTGGTAGGACAGGGTGACTATGGCTACACCTTC
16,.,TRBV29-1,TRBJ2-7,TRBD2,CSVEDTSLAGTDEQYF,TGCAGCGTTGAAGATACATCACTAGCGGGAACCGACGAGCAGTACTTC
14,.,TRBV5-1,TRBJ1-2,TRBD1,CASSFGGQNYGYTF,TGCGCCAGCAGCTTTGGGGGACAGAACTATGGCTACACCTTC
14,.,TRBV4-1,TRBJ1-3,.,CASSLGGAPDTIYF,TGCGCCAGCAGCCTTGGAGGGGCGCCTGACACCATATATTTT
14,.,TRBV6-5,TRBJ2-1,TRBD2,CASIGTSGHNEQFF,TGTGCCAGCATCGGGACTAGCGGCCACAATGAGCAGTTCTTC
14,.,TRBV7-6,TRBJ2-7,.,CASSLRGGGNEQYF,TGTGCCAGCAGCTTAAGGGGGGGAGGGAACGAGCAGTACTTC
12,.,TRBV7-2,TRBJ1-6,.,CASSPQNSPLHF,TGTGCCAGCAGTCCACAGAATTCACCCCTCCACTTT
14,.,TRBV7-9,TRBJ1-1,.,CASSPGLMNTEAFF,TGTGCCAGCAGCCCGGGATTGATGAACACTGAAGCTTTCTTT
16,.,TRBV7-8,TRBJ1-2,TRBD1,CASSYWVGQGDYGYTF,TGTGCCAGCAGCTATTGGGTTGGACAGGGGGACTATGGCTACACCTTC
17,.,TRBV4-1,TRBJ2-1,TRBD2,CASSRGSLAGADNEQFF,TGCGCCAGCAGCCGAGGCTCACTAGCGGGGGCCGACAATGAGCAGTTCTTC
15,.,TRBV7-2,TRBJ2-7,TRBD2,CASSLVPGGSYEQYF,TGTGCCAGCAGCTTAGTCCCGGGAGGGTCCTACGAGCAGTACTTC
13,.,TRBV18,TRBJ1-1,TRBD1,CASSPLGQGEAFF,TGTGCCAGCTCACCACTGGGACAGGGTGAAGCTTTCTTT
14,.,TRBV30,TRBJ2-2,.,CASAAGKATGELFF,TGTGCCTCGGCGGCAGGGAAAGCCACCGGGGAGCTGTTTTTT
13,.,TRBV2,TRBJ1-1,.,CASDSPESAEAFF,TGTGCCAGCGATTCACCCGAGAGCGCTGAAGCTTTCTTT
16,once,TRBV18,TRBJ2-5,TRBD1,CASSPPRGTGRETQYF,TGTGCCAGCTCACCACCGCGCGGGACAGGGCGGGAGACCCAGTACTTC
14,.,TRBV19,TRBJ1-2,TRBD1,CASLMDRQSGGYTF,TGTGCCAGTCTAATGGACAGGCAATCGGGGGGCTACACCTTC
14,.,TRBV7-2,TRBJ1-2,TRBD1,CASSSPTGAGGYTF,TGTGCCAGCAGCTCCCCTACAGGGGCTGGTGGCTACACCTTC
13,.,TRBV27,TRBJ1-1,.,CAASSTNRKEAFF,TGTGCCGCCAGCAGTACAAATAGGAAGGAGGCTTTCTTT
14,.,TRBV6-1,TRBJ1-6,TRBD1,CASSADRGRSPLHF,TGTGCCAGCAGTGCTGACAGGGGGCGTTCACCCCTCCACTTT
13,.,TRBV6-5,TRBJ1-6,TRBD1,CATQTGDRSPLHF,TGTGCCACCCAGACAGGGGATCGATCACCCCTCCACTTT
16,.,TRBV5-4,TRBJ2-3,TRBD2,CASSPARGEHTDTQYF,TGTGCCAGCAGCCCTGCCCGGGGGGAACACACAGATACGCAGTATTTT
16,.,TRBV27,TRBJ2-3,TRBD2,CASRRAGASGADTQYF,TGTGCCAGCCGCCGGGCGGGAGCTAGCGGAGCGGATACGCAGTATTTT
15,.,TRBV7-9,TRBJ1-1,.,CASSLTGPENTEAFF,TGTGCCAGCAGCCTCACAGGGCCCGAGAACACTGAAGCTTTCTTT
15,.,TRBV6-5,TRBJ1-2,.,CASSYSQFGGNGYTF,TGTGCCAGCAGTTACTCACAATTCGGGGGGAATGGCTACACCTTC
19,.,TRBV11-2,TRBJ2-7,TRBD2,CASSLGDLRVAGVPYEQYF,TGTGCCAGCAGCTTAGGGGACCTGAGGGTAGCGGGGGTGCCCTACGAGCAGTACTTC
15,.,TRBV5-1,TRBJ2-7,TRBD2,CASNLGGLAVYEQYF,TGCGCCAGCAACCTTGGGGGACTAGCGGTGTACGAGCAGTACTTC
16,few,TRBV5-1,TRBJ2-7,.,CASSLATVPFYYEQYF,TGCGCCAGCAGCTTGGCAACAGTCCCTTTCTACTACGAGCAGTACTTC
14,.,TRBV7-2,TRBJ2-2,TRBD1,CASSSTGGTGELFF,TGTGCCAGCAGCTCCACAGGGGGCACCGGGGAGCTGTTTTTT
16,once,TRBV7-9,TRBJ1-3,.,CASSLATGDSGNTIYF,TGTGCCAGCAGCTTAGCGACGGGAGACTCTGGAAACACCATATATTTT
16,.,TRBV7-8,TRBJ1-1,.,CASSPLGGGDDTEAFF,TGTGCCAGCAGTCCCCTGGGGGGAGGGGACGACACTGAAGCTTTCTTT